This entry lists 10 T cell receptor beta chains sequenced from one sample in a study of cytomegalovirus exposure and HLA in healthy donors. Vbeta (60) and Jbeta (13) primers were used in the PCR. The table came from immunoSEQ multiplex PCR; TCRdb's copy has only in-frame clones and leaves some out. The sample yields under 200,000 clones, around 82% seen once. Sequenced material: PBMCs. The source of these receptors is a male donor in good health and CMV-seronegative.

The sample holds a few counts of this clone. The rearrangement uses TRBV11-2 and TRBJ2-7; D not resolved. There are 18 residues in the CDR3. Per the germline V gene, CDR1 is SGHAT and CDR2 is FQNNGV. V shed 1 base and J shed 1 base, with 20 bases lying between them. This CDR3 is CASSLVWATLGDSYEQYF. CDR3 nucleotides: TGTGCCAGCAGCTTAGTCTGGGCGACGCTCGGCGATTCCTACGAGCAGTACTTC. Drawing the rest from reference TRBV11-2 and TRBJ2-7, the complete variable domain is EAGVAQSPRYKIIEKRQSVAFWCNPISGHATLYWYQQILGQGPKLLIQFQNNGVVDDSQLPKDRFSAERLKGVDSTLKIQPAKLEDSAVYLCASSLVWATLGDSYEQYFGPGTRLTVT.

The gene calls are TRBV2 and TRBJ2-7, with 11 bases lining up with TRBD1. The CDR3 covers 15 residues. The germline gives CDR1 SNHLY, CDR2 FYNNEI. V shed 6 bases, J shed 3 bases, and the junction held 7 bases outside the gene matches. CDR3 sequence reads: CASRERGQGGYEQYF. The CDR3 nucleotides are TGTGCCAGCAGGGAGCGGGGACAGGGGGGCTACGAGCAGTACTTC. Full variable domain (rest looked up from reference TRBV2 and TRBJ2-7): EPEVTQTPSHQVTQMGQEVILRCVPISNHLYFYWYRQILGQKVEFLVSFYNNEISEKSEIFDDQFSVERPDGSNFTLKIRSTKLEDSAMYFCASRERGQGGYEQYFGPGTRLTVT.

The chain links TRBV5-1 to TRBJ2-3; D uncertain. Trimming removed 4 bases from V and 0 bases from J, with 15 bases in between. CDR1 and CDR2 (germline): SGHRS, YFSETQ. This CDR3 spans 16 amino acids. The CDR3 is CASSPVPRQSTDTQYF. In DNA, the CDR3 is TGCGCCAGCAGCCCCGTGCCGAGGCAGAGCACAGATACGCAGTATTTT.

This clone was seen a single time. The chain employs TRBV5-1 and TRBJ1-1; D is possibly TRBD1 (6 bases). CDR3 length: 15 residues. Germline CDR1 and CDR2: SGHRS and YFSETQ. The V end was cut by 4 bases, the J end by 4 bases, with 17 bases between. CDR3 protein: CASSTGTPDVTEAFF. CDR3 in DNA: TGCGCCAGCAGCACGGGGACACCGGACGTCACTGAAGCTTTCTTT.

The chain employs TRBV19 and TRBJ2-3; D is unresolved. CDR1 is LNHDA, CDR2 SQIVND, per germline (reference sequence). V was shortened by 4 bases and J by 6 bases, with 17 bases between the two germline ends. This CDR3 is 15 amino acids long. For the CDR3, the DNA is TGTGCCAGTAGTACGCTTTGGGTCCCAGCGGATACGCAGTATTTT. Translated: CASSTLWVPADTQYF.

The chain uses TRBV4-3 and TRBJ2-3, with 11 nucleotides matching TRBD2. CDR3 size: 16 residues. Trimming removed 1 base from V and 5 bases from J; junction bases left unmatched: 5. From germline, CDR1 is LGHNA and CDR2 YSLEER. In DNA form, the CDR3 reads TGCGCCAGCAGCCAAGGGGTAGCGGGAGGGGTAGATACGCAGTATTTT. Translation gives CASSQGVAGGVDTQYF.

The chain joins TRBV7-9 to TRBJ2-7; D gene unclear. Germline CDR1 reads SEHNR; CDR2 reads FQNEAQ (reference sequence). The V end lost 7 bases, the J end lost 3 bases, and 10 bases lay between the germline ends. CDR3 length equals 12 residues. CDR3 nucleotides: TGTGCCAGCACTTCGGAGTTCTACGAGCAGTACTTC. Amino acids: CASTSEFYEQYF. Full variable domain (missing parts from reference TRBV7-9 and TRBJ2-7): DTGVSQNPRHKITKRGQNVTFRCDPISEHNRLYWYRQTLGQGPEFLTYFQNEAQLEKSRLLSDRFSAERPKGSFSTLEIQRTEQGDSAMYLCASTSEFYEQYFGPGTRLTVT.

This clone was detected only a few times. The chain carries TRBV28 and TRBJ1-6; TRBD1 aligns across 8 bases. This CDR3 is built from 19 residues. The germline V gene has CDR1 MDHEN and CDR2 SYDVKM. V dropped 3 bases and J dropped 8; count of bases not matched to a gene: 18. The CDR3 protein is CASSFPLREPTTGDSPLHF. The CDR3 region has the DNA TGTGCCAGCAGTTTTCCCCTCCGTGAACCGACGACAGGGGATTCACCCCTCCACTTT.

The chain is built from TRBV9 and TRBJ2-7, with D perhaps matching TRBD2 (6 bases). Germline loops: CDR1 SGDLS, CDR2 YYNGEE. Trimming stripped 1 base from V and 7 bases from J, with 18 bases between. This CDR3 has 15 residues. This CDR3 is CASSVSTSNADEQYF. The CDR3 DNA is TGTGCCAGCAGCGTATCGACTAGTAACGCGGATGAGCAGTACTTC.

V gene TRBV11-3 combines with J gene TRBJ2-7; 9 bases match TRBD1. The CDR3 covers 13 residues. V was pared by 5 bases and J by 6 bases, with 5 bases of the junction left unmatched. Germline lookup yields CDR1 SGHNT and CDR2 YENEEA. The CDR3 reads CASSRGTGSEQYF. CDR3 DNA sequence: TGTGCCAGCAGCCGAGGGACAGGGAGCGAGCAGTACTTC.